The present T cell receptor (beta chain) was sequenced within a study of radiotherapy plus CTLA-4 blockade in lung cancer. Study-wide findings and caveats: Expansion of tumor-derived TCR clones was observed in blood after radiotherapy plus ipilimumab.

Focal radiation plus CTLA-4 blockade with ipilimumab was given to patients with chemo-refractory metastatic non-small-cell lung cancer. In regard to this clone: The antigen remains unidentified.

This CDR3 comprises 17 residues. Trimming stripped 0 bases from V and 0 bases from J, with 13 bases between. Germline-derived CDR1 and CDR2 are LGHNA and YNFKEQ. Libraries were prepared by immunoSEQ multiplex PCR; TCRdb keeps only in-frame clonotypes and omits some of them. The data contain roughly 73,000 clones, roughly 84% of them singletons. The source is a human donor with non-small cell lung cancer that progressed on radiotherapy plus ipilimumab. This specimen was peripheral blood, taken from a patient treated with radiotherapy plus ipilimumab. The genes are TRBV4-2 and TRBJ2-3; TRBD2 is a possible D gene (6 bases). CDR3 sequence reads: CASSQDRGGDSTDTQYF. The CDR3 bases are TGTGCCAGCAGCCAAGATCGGGGCGGGGATAGCACAGATACGCAGTATTTT.